This passage covers 15 T cell receptor beta chains from one sample sequenced in a study of T cell responses to AZD1222 COVID-19 vaccine. Sequencing used immunoSEQ multiplex PCR; TCRdb keeps in-frame clones, though not all of them. This sample has 75,000 to 85,000 clones; roughly 90% occur once, and the top ten carry 4.2%. This sample comprised peripheral blood, obtained on day 0 of AZD1222 vaccination. Source of these receptors: an adult in good health.

The chain has TRBV7-2 and TRBJ2-3; no reliable D call. Trimming stripped 3 bases from V and 1 base from J, with 5 bases between. This CDR3 comprises 13 residues. Germline V gene sequence: CDR1 SGHTA, CDR2 FQGNSA. The CDR3 is CASSFYGTDTQYF. CDR3 nucleotides: TGTGCCAGCAGCTTCTATGGCACAGATACGCAGTATTTT.

The V call is TRBV7-8, the J call TRBJ1-5; perhaps TRBD1 as D (5 bases). Per germline, CDR1 SGHVS and CDR2 FQNEAQ. The CDR3 has 15 amino acids. The V gene lost 5 bases and the J gene lost 9 bases, with 20 bases spanning the gap. The CDR3 nucleotides read TGTGCCAGCAGCCCACCCGGGGATCCAAGGGGGCCCCAGCATTTT. This encodes CASSPPGDPRGPQHF. Variable domain in full (rest from reference TRBV7-8 and TRBJ1-5): GAGVSQSPRYKVAKRGQDVALRCDPISGHVSLFWYQQALGQGPEFLTYFQNEAQLDKSGLPSDRFFAERPEGSVSTLKIQRTQQEDSAVYLCASSPPGDPRGPQHFGDGTRLSIL.

The chain is built from TRBV6-2 or TRBV6-3 and TRBJ1-1; no definite D call. Trimming left V 0 bases short and J 3 bases short, with 8 bases between. The CDR3 extends over 14 amino acids. CDR1 MNHEY and CDR2 SVGEGT come from the germline V gene. The CDR3 spells CASSYSDRDTEAFF. For the CDR3, the DNA is TGTGCCAGCAGTTACTCAGACCGGGACACTGAAGCTTTCTTT.

The chain recombines TRBV6-6 with TRBJ1-2, with D possibly matching TRBD1 (5 bases). Trimming stripped 5 bases from V and 10 bases from J, with 29 bases between. The CDR3 contains 17 residues. The germline gives CDR1 MNHNY, CDR2 SVGAGI (reference sequence). Here the CDR3 DNA reads TGTGCCAGCAGTCCGAATACAATAAGAACCGGGACGGAGCCCTACACCTTC. The encoded protein is CASSPNTIRTGTEPYTF.

The V gene is TRBV19, the J gene TRBJ2-1; D is possibly TRBD1 or TRBD2 (5 bases each). The V end was cut by 8 bases, the J end by 5 bases, with 10 bases between. In germline, CDR1 is LNHDA, CDR2 SQIVND (reference sequence). The length of the CDR3 is 12 residues. In DNA, the CDR3 is TGTGCCAGTGGGACGGGCCACAATGAGCAGTTCTTC. It codes for CASGTGHNEQFF.

This rearrangement joins TRBV7-3 to TRBJ2-7, with D perhaps being TRBD1 or TRBD2 (6 bases each). CDR1 is SGHTA and CDR2 is FQGTGA in the germline V gene. The CDR3 covers 12 residues. Trimming shortened V by 1 base and J by 7 bases, and 8 bases separated the two germline ends. CDR3 bases: TGTGCCAGCAGCTTAAAAGGGGGGGAGCAGTACTTC. The encoded protein is CASSLKGGEQYF.

The J gene is TRBJ1-2, the V gene TRBV12-3 or TRBV12-4; D possibly corresponds to TRBD1 (5 bases). The CDR3 has 11 residues. V was pared by 11 bases and J by 7 bases, with 14 bases between. CDR3 amino acids: CASRGGSGYTF. The CDR3 DNA follows: TGTGCCTCCCGGGGGGGGAGTGGCTACACCTTC.

This rearrangement joins TRBV5-4 to TRBJ1-4, with TRBD1 identical over 7 bases. The germline V gene has CDR1 SGHNT and CDR2 YYREEE (reference sequence). This CDR3 region has 13 residues. The ends lost 4 bases at V and 5 bases at J; junction bases unmatched: 2. DNA of the CDR3: TGTGCCAGCAGCCAGGGGGGAAATGAAAAACTGTTTTTT. This encodes CASSQGGNEKLFF.

This clone was counted between two and nine times. The J gene is TRBJ1-4, the V gene TRBV29-1; 10 nucleotides match TRBD1. The CDR3 contains 14 residues. V was pared by 7 bases and J by 5 bases, with 7 bases of the junction left unmatched. Looked up from germline, CDR1 is SQVTM and CDR2 is ANQGSEA. CDR3: CSAYDRGRNEKLFF. CDR3 nucleotide sequence: TGCAGCGCCTACGACAGGGGGCGAAATGAAAAACTGTTTTTT.

The count of this clone is one. The CDR3 reads CASSQDSGLRNTEAFF. The CDR3 DNA reads as TGTGCCAGCAGCCAAGATTCAGGGTTGAGGAACACTGAAGCTTTCTTT. The rearrangement joins TRBV4-2 to TRBJ1-1; maybe TRBD1 (5 bases). Between the trimmed V and J ends, which lost 0 bases and 1 base, there was a span of 12 bases. CDR1 and CDR2 (germline): LGHNA, YNFKEQ. This CDR3 region has 16 residues.

This clone occurred a few times. The chain links TRBV5-1 to TRBJ1-2, with 7 bases aligning to TRBD1. Unmatched junction bases numbered 4, after V lost 0 bases and J lost 2 bases. CDR1 SGHRS and CDR2 YFSETQ come from the germline V gene. This CDR3 spans 15 amino acids. In DNA, the CDR3 is TGCGCCAGCAGCTTGGTTCCAGGGGGGAACTATGGCTACACCTTC. This codes for CASSLVPGGNYGYTF.

The CDR3 region has the DNA TGCGCCAGCAGCTCTCTGAACTCCTACGAGCAGTACTTC. This gives the protein CASSSLNSYEQYF. This rearrangement joins TRBV5-1 to TRBJ2-7; D call uncertain. Germline CDR1 and CDR2: SGHRS and YFSETQ. CDR3 size: 13 residues. V lost 3 bases, J lost 0 bases, and 7 bases lay in between.

This chain joins TRBV7-2 and TRBJ1-6; TRBD1 matches 7 bases. This CDR3 has 16 residues. Germline V gene data show CDR1 as SGHTA and CDR2 as FQGNSA. V lost 1 base, J lost 7 bases, and 7 bases stayed unmatched. The CDR3 DNA reads TGTGCCAGCAGCTTAGATCTCGGCAGGGGGAATTCACCCCTCCACTTT. Protein: CASSLDLGRGNSPLHF.

The chain couples TRBV7-3 to TRBJ1-1; D is unresolved. The CDR3 has 13 amino acids. The V end lost 11 bases, the J end lost 0 bases, and 13 bases lay between the germline ends. The germline V gene encodes CDR1 SGHTA and CDR2 FQGTGA. The CDR3 here is CAGSRTLNTEAFF. CDR3 in DNA: TGTGCCGGTTCCCGGACGTTGAACACTGAAGCTTTCTTT.

This rearrangement joins TRBV5-5 to TRBJ1-5; D ambiguous. The CDR3 has 15 amino acids. Trimming removed 0 bases from V and 4 bases from J, with 11 bases in between. The germline gives CDR1 SGHKS, CDR2 YYEKEE (reference sequence). In DNA form, the CDR3 reads TGTGCCAGCAGCTTGGAATACGCGGAGAATCAGCCCCAGCATTTT. It translates to CASSLEYAENQPQHF. Based on the CDR3 plus reference TRBV5-5 and TRBJ1-5, the full variable domain is DAGVTQSPTHLIKTRGQQVTLRCSPISGHKSVSWYQQVLGQGPQFIFQYYEKEERGRGNFPDRFSARQFPNYSSELNVNALLLGDSALYLCASSLEYAENQPQHFGDGTRLSIL.